These T cell receptor beta chains were read from a single sample in a study of T cells in Graves' hyperthyroidism and ophthalmopathy. TCRdb reanalysed the multiplex PCR reads using MiXCR and keeps one entry per CDR3 protein. The sample has approximately 330,000 distinct CDR3 sequences, around 15% seen once. The sequenced sample was blood. The receptors were gathered from a woman aged 40 to 50 with Graves' ophthalmopathy. CDR3s include the opening cysteine and the closing phenylalanine or tryptophan. A D gene is named only where the DNA matches it firmly. Some rows mark clone size as missing; the rest say once, few, many or name a class of expanded clone.

>TRBV6-1|many|-|15|TRBJ1-4
CASRENRVGHEKLFF
TGTGCCAGCAGGGAGAACAGGGTCGGGCATGAAAAACTGTTTTTT
>TRBV25-1|few|TRBD1|12|TRBJ2-3
CASSAGQGTQYF
TGTGCCAGCAGTGCAGGACAGGGTACGCAGTATTTT
>TRBV12-3/TRBV12-4|many|-|12|TRBJ2-5
CASSLNWETQYF
TGTGCCAGCAGTTTAAATTGGGAGACCCAGTACTTC
>TRBV12-5|-|TRBD1|18|TRBJ2-2
CASGLARTGTGGTGELFF
TGTGCTAGTGGTTTGGCCCGGACCGGGACAGGGGGCACCGGGGAGCTGTTTTTT
>TRBV6-1|many|TRBD2|14|TRBJ2-3
CASRRLAEIDTQYF
TGTGCCAGCAGAAGACTAGCGGAGATAGATACGCAGTATTTT
>TRBV2|many|-|11|TRBJ2-7
CASSGQHEQYF
TGTGCCAGCAGTGGACAGCACGAGCAGTACTTC
>TRBV7-2|many|-|16|TRBJ2-5
CASSLAGPLRRETQYF
TGTGCCAGCAGCTTAGCTGGACCTCTTCGTCGAGAGACCCAGTACTTC
>TRBV12-3/TRBV12-4|many|TRBD1|12|TRBJ1-2
CASRTGRYGYTF
TGTGCCAGCAGGACAGGGCGCTATGGCTACACCTTC
>TRBV7-2|many|TRBD2|17|TRBJ2-7
CASSLVLTSGGAYEQYF
TGTGCCAGCAGCTTAGTGTTGACTAGCGGGGGCGCCTACGAGCAGTACTTC
>TRBV7-2|many|TRBD1|16|TRBJ2-5
CASSGGQGTLQETQYF
TGTGCCAGCAGCGGGGGACAGGGAACTTTACAAGAGACCCAGTACTTC
>TRBV5-1|few|TRBD1|15|TRBJ2-1
CASATGGYRNNEQFF
TGCGCCAGCGCGACAGGGGGCTATCGAAACAATGAGCAGTTCTTC
>TRBV3-1|many|TRBD1|16|TRBJ2-5
CASSQADRVGQETQYF
TGTGCCAGCAGCCAAGCCGACAGGGTAGGGCAAGAGACCCAGTACTTC
>TRBV19|many|TRBD1|15|TRBJ2-7
CASSAWGQGLYEQYF
TGTGCCAGTAGTGCTTGGGGACAGGGACTCTACGAGCAGTACTTC
>TRBV27|few|-|16|TRBJ1-1
CASRVSTDRPNTEASF
TGTGCCAGCAGAGTTTCCACCGACAGGCCGAACACTGAAGCTTCCTTT
>TRBV19|few|-|15|TRBJ2-1
CASSLRDGSKNEQFF
TGTGCCAGTAGCCTCAGGGATGGGTCAAAGAATGAGCAGTTCTTC
>TRBV6-1|many|TRBD1|14|TRBJ2-5
CASFRDRRGETQYF
TGTGCCAGCTTCCGGGACAGGAGGGGAGAGACCCAGTACTTC
>TRBV12-3/TRBV12-4|few|-|16|TRBJ1-5
CASSLGSAFSNQPQHF
TGTGCCAGCAGTTTAGGATCAGCGTTTAGCAATCAGCCCCAGCATTTT
>TRBV29-1|-|-|14|TRBJ2-1
CSGMGGISYNEQFF
TGCAGCGGAATGGGCGGAATCTCCTACAATGAGCAGTTCTTC
>TRBV29-1|few|-|10|TRBJ1-1
CSVEFIWAFF
TGCAGCGTTGAGTTCATTTGGGCTTTCTTT
>TRBV4-1|-|-|14|TRBJ2-1
CASSQEPGANEQFF
TGCGCCAGCAGCCAAGAACCGGGGGCCAATGAGCAGTTCTTC
>TRBV20-1|few|-|14|TRBJ2-1
CSASSGLVNHEQFF
TGCAGTGCTAGTTCGGGCCTAGTCAACCATGAGCAGTTCTTC
>TRBV5-5|-|-|14|TRBJ2-5
CASSLDRAEETQYF
TGTGCCAGCAGCTTGGACAGGGCTGAAGAGACCCAGTACTTC
>TRBV28|many|-|15|TRBJ1-1
CASSSWDGRHTEAFF
TGTGCCAGCAGTTCCTGGGACGGCAGACACACTGAAGCTTTCTTT
>TRBV20-1|-|-|14|TRBJ1-2
CSAYQYSSGYGYTF
TGCAGTGCTTACCAATACAGCAGTGGGTATGGCTACACCTTC
>TRBV25-1|many|-|14|TRBJ1-1
CASSEPSGYTEAFF
TGTGCCAGCAGTGAACCCTCGGGGTACACTGAAGCTTTCTTT
>TRBV19|-|-|13|TRBJ1-2
CASSMNTNYGYTF
TGTGCCAGTAGTATGAACACGAACTATGGCTACACCTTC
>TRBV20-1|-|-|17|TRBJ2-4
CSAREMVAYGAKNIQYF
TGCAGTGCTAGAGAGATGGTGGCCTACGGGGCCAAAAACATTCAGTACTTC
>TRBV5-8|few|-|14|TRBJ2-6
CASRYRAGANVLTF
TGTGCCAGCCGCTACAGGGCCGGGGCCAACGTCCTGACTTTC
>TRBV28|many|-|13|TRBJ1-4
CASINSDNEKLFF
TGTGCCAGCATAAACAGCGATAATGAAAAACTGTTTTTT
>TRBV7-9|-|TRBD1|15|TRBJ2-7
CASSREGTGDREQYF
TGTGCCAGCAGCCGGGAGGGGACAGGGGATCGCGAGCAGTACTTC
>TRBV29-1|many|-|14|TRBJ2-1
CSVALQASYNEQFF
TGCAGCGTTGCGTTGCAGGCTTCCTACAATGAGCAGTTCTTC
>TRBV20-1|many|TRBD1|17|TRBJ1-5
CSARGGDRGVGNQPQHF
TGCAGTGCTAGAGGTGGGGACAGGGGGGTGGGCAATCAGCCCCAGCATTTT
>TRBV12-3/TRBV12-4|many|-|14|TRBJ1-1
CASSWHRMNTEAFF
TGTGCCAGCAGTTGGCATCGCATGAACACTGAAGCTTTCTTT
>TRBV20-1|many|-|15|TRBJ2-7
CSARDPRGPQYEQYF
TGCAGTGCTAGAGATCCCAGGGGTCCGCAATACGAGCAGTACTTC
>TRBV18|-|-|15|TRBJ2-7
CASSSIRISYYEQYF
TGTGCCAGCTCATCCATTAGGATCTCCTACTACGAGCAGTACTTC
>TRBV15|few|-|18|TRBJ1-5
CATSSRQGTNQQIWAQHF
TGTGCCACCAGCAGTCGACAAGGGACCAATCAGCAAATATGGGCCCAGCATTTT
>TRBV12-3/TRBV12-4|many|TRBD2|15|TRBJ2-1
CASRLTSGSIDEQFF
TGTGCCAGCAGACTAACTAGCGGGAGTATAGATGAGCAGTTCTTC
>TRBV11-1|many|TRBD1|15|TRBJ1-4
CASSFTGTGKEKLFF
TGTGCCAGCAGCTTCACCGGGACAGGCAAGGAAAAACTGTTTTTT
>TRBV11-2|many|TRBD1|14|TRBJ1-1
CASRLQGKNTEAFF
TGTGCCAGCAGATTACAGGGGAAGAACACTGAAGCTTTCTTT
>TRBV6-5|many|TRBD1|14|TRBJ1-2
CASSYQGTGRGYTF
TGTGCCAGCAGTTACCAGGGGACAGGCCGTGGCTACACCTTC
>TRBV7-8|few|TRBD1|16|TRBJ2-2
CASRSRGQSNTGELFF
TGTGCCAGCAGGTCACGGGGACAGTCGAACACCGGGGAGCTGTTTTTT
>TRBV30|few|-|12|TRBJ2-5
CAWSTQGETQYF
TGTGCCTGGAGTACCCAGGGGGAGACCCAGTACTTC
>TRBV7-9|few|TRBD1|15|TRBJ1-1
CASSLAGTGNTEAFF
TGTGCCAGCAGCTTAGCCGGGACAGGGAACACTGAAGCTTTCTTT
>TRBV28|many|TRBD1|15|TRBJ1-2
CASSNNRQGHYGYTF
TGTGCCAGCAGTAACAATAGACAGGGTCACTATGGCTACACCTTC
>TRBV18|-|-|15|TRBJ2-7
CASSPLARGSYEQYF
TGTGCCAGCTCACCCCTCGCCCGGGGGTCCTACGAGCAGTACTTC
>TRBV20-1|-|-|12|TRBJ1-5
CSASRGGEPQHF
TGCAGTGCTAGTAGGGGAGGAGAGCCCCAGCATTTT
>TRBV28|many|-|16|TRBJ2-4
CASSLSGRGAKNIQYF
TGTGCCAGCAGTTTATCAGGGAGGGGGGCCAAAAACATTCAGTACTTC
>TRBV2|many|-|13|TRBJ2-2
CASSEALPGELFF
TGTGCCAGCAGTGAAGCGCTTCCCGGGGAGCTGTTTTTT
>TRBV24-1|many|-|14|TRBJ2-5
CATSAGRTIETQYF
TGTGCCACCAGTGCCGGACGGACTATCGAGACCCAGTACTTC
>TRBV11-2|-|-|16|TRBJ2-1
CASSSGRDPIYNEQFF
TGTGCCAGCAGCTCCGGTCGGGACCCAATTTACAATGAGCAGTTCTTC
>TRBV12-3/TRBV12-4|many|-|13|TRBJ1-1
CASSFSGDTEAFF
TGTGCCAGCAGTTTCTCAGGGGACACTGAAGCTTTCTTT
>TRBV7-2|-|-|14|TRBJ2-1
CASSLGGWTNEQFF
TGTGCCAGCAGCTTAGGGGGATGGACCAATGAGCAGTTCTTC
>TRBV7-6|-|TRBD1|15|TRBJ2-1
CASSTRTGSCNEQFF
TGTGCCAGCAGCACAAGGACAGGGAGCTGCAATGAGCAGTTCTTC
>TRBV5-6|few|TRBD2|14|TRBJ2-1
CASRRGRDLREQFF
TGTGCCAGCAGAAGAGGGAGGGACCTGCGTGAGCAGTTCTTC
>TRBV10-3|many|-|15|TRBJ2-7
CAISDWQAESYEQYF
TGTGCCATCAGTGACTGGCAGGCTGAGAGCTACGAGCAGTACTTC
>TRBV12-3/TRBV12-4|many|TRBD2|17|TRBJ2-3
CASSHGLAGVDTDTQYF
TGTGCCAGCAGCCATGGACTAGCGGGGGTCGACACAGATACGCAGTATTTT
>TRBV9|-|-|12|TRBJ2-2
CASSVGVGELFF
TGTGCCAGCAGCGTAGGGGTCGGGGAGCTGTTTTTT